This T cell receptor beta chain was retrieved from a study of OX40 agonist ivuxolimab in advanced cancers. Only in-frame clones appear in the TCRdb table, and some are missing; sequencing was by immunoSEQ multiplex PCR. This sample has some 100,000 clones, with over 85% found just once. The CDR3 has 13 residues. The V gene's germline CDR1 is SGHTA and CDR2 FQGTGA. V was cut by 3 bases and J by 4 bases, with 7 bases left in between. The chain links TRBV7-3 to TRBJ2-1; D remains ambiguous. The sample in question was CD4+ or CD8+ T cells sorted from blood, obtained in a trial of the OX40 agonist ivuxolimab. This TCR was recovered from an adult with an advanced solid tumor such as melanoma, head and neck, liver or kidney cancer. The CDR3 spells CASSFDPYNEQFF. The CDR3 DNA reads as TGTGCCAGCAGCTTCGACCCATACAATGAGCAGTTCTTC.